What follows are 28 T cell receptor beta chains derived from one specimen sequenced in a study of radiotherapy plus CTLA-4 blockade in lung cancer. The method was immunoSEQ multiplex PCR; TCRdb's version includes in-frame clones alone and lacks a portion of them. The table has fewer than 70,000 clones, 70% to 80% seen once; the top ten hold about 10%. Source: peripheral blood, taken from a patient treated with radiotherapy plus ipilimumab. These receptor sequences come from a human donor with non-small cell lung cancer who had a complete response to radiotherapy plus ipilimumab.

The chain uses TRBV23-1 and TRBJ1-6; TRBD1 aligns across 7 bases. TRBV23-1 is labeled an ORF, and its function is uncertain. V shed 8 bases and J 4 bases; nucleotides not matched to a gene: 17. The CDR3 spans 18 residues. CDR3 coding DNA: TGCGCCAGCGTCTCAGGGGGGGTCGGCTTGATTTATAATTCACCCCTCCACTTT. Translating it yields CASVSGGVGLIYNSPLHF.

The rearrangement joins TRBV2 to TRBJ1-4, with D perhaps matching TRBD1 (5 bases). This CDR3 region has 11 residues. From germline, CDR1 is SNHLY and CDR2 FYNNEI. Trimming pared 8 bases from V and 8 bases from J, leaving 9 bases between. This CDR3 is CASYWGEKLFF. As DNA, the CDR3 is TGTGCCAGCTATTGGGGCGAAAAACTGTTTTTT.

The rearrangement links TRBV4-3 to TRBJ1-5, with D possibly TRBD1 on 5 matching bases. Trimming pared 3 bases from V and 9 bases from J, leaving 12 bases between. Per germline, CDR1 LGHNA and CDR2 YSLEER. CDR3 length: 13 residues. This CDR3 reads CASSQGHEGPQHF. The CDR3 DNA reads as TGCGCCAGCAGCCAGGGGCACGAAGGGCCCCAGCATTTT.

The CDR3 loop is CASSAYTGNTIYF. In nucleotides, the CDR3 is TGTGCCAGCAGCGCCTATACTGGAAACACCATATATTTT. The chain couples TRBV9 to TRBJ1-3; D remains unclear. The germline CDR1 and CDR2 sequences are SGDLS and YYNGEE. The CDR3 length is 13 residues. V dropped 3 bases and J dropped 2 bases, with 6 bases sitting between them.

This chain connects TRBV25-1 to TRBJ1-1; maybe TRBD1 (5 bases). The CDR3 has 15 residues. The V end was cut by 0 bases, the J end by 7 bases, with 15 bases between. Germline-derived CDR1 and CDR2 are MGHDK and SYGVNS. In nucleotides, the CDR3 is TGTGCCAGCAGTGAATATATTCTCGGGAGGGGTGAAGCTTTCTTT. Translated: CASSEYILGRGEAFF.

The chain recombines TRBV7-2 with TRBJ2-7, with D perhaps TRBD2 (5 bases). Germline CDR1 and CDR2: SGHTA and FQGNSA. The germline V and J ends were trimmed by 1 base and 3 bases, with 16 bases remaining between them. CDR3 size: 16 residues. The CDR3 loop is CASSLDHGLPRYEQYF. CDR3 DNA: TGTGCCAGCAGCTTAGACCATGGACTCCCTCGCTACGAGCAGTACTTC.

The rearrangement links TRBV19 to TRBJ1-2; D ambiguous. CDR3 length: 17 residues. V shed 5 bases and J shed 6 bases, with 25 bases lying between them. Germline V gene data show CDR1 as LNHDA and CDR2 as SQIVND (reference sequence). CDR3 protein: CASSSSVGSLVPDGYTF. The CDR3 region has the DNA TGTGCCAGTAGTTCGTCGGTGGGCTCCCTAGTCCCCGATGGCTACACCTTC.

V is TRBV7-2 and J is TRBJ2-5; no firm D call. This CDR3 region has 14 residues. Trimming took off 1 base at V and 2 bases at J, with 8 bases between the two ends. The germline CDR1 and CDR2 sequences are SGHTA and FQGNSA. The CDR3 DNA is TGTGCCAGCAGCTTAGAGTTTTCACAAGAGACCCAGTACTTC. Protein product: CASSLEFSQETQYF.

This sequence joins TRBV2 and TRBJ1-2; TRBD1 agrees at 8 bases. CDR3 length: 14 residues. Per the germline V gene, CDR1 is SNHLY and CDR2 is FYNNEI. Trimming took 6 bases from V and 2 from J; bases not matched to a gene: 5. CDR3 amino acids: CASRQTGANYGYTF. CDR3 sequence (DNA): TGTGCCAGCAGACAGACAGGGGCCAACTATGGCTACACCTTC. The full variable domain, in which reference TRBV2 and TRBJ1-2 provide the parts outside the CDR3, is EPEVTQTPSHQVTQMGQEVILRCVPISNHLYFYWYRQILGQKVEFLVSFYNNEISEKSEIFDDQFSVERPDGSNFTLKIRSTKLEDSAMYFCASRQTGANYGYTFGSGTRLTVV.

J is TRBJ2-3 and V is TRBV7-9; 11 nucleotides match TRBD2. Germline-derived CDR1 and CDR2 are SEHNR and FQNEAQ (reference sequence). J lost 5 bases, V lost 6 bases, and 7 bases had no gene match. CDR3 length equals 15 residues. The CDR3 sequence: CASSYTSGRKDTQYF. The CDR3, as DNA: TGTGCCAGCAGTTACACTAGCGGGAGAAAAGATACGCAGTATTTT.

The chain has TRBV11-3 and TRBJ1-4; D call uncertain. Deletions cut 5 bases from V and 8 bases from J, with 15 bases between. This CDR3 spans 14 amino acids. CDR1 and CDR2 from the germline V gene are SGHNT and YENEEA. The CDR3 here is CASSPRHGWEKLFF. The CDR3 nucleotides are TGTGCCAGCAGCCCCCGACATGGATGGGAAAAACTGTTTTTT.

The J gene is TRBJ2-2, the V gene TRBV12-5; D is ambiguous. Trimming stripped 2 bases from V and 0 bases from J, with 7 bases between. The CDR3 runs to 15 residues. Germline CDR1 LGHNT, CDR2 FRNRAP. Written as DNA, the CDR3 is TGTGCTAGTGGTTTGCCACCACCGAACACCGGGGAGCTGTTTTTT. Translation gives CASGLPPPNTGELFF.

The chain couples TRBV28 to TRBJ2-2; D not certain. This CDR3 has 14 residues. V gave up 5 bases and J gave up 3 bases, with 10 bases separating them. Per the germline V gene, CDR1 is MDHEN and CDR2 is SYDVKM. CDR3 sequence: CASSAAKHTGELFF. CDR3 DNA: TGTGCCAGCAGTGCCGCCAAACACACCGGGGAGCTGTTTTTT.

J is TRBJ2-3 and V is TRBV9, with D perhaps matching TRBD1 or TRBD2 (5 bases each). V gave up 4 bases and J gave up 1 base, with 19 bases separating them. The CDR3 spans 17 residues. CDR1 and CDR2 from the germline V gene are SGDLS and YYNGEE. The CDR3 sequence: CASSSRGARWGTDTQYF. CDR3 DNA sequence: TGTGCCAGCAGCTCGCGAGGGGCTAGATGGGGCACAGATACGCAGTATTTT.

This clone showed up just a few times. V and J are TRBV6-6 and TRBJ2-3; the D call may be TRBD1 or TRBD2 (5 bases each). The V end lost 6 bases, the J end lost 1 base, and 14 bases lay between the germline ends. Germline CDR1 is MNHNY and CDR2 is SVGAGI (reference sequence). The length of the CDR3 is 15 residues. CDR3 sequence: CASRLGGRGTDTQYF. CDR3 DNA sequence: TGTGCCAGCAGACTTGGGGGTCGGGGCACAGATACGCAGTATTTT.

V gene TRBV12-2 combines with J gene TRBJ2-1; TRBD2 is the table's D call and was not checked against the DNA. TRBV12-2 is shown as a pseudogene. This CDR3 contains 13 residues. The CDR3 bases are TGTGCAATTCAGGACTCGACCTACAATGAGCAGTTCTTC. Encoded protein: CAIQDSTYNEQFF.

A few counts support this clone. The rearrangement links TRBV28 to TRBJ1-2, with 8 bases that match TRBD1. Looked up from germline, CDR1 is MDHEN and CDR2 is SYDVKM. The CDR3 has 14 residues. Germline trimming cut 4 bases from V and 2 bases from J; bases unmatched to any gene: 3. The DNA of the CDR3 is TGTGCCAGCAGTTACCAGGGGGCAAACTATGGCTACACCTTC. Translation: CASSYQGANYGYTF.

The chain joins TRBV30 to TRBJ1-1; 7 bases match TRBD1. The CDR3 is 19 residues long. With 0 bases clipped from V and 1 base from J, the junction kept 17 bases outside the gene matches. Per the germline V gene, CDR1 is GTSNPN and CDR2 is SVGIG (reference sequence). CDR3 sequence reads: CAWSVGRGIFAAKNTEAFF. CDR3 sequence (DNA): TGTGCCTGGAGTGTGGGCAGGGGGATCTTCGCGGCTAAGAACACTGAAGCTTTCTTT. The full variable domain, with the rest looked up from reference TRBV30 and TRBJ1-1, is SQTIHQWPATLVQPVGSPLSLECTVEGTSNPNLYWYRQAAGRGLQLLFYSVGIGQISSEVPQNLSASRPQDRQFILSSKKLLLSDSGFYLCAWSVGRGIFAAKNTEAFFGQGTRLTVV.

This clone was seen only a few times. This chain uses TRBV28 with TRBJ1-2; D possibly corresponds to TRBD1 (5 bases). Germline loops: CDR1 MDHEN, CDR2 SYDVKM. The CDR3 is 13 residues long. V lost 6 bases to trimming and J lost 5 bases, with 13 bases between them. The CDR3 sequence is CASRDGRGYGYTF. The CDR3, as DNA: TGTGCCAGCAGGGACGGCCGGGGGTATGGCTACACCTTC.

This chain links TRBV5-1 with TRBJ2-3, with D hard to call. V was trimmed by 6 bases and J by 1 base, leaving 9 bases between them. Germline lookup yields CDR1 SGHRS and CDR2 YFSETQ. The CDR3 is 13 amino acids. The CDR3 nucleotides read TGCGCCAGCACTGTAGAGGGCACAGATACGCAGTATTTT. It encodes CASTVEGTDTQYF.

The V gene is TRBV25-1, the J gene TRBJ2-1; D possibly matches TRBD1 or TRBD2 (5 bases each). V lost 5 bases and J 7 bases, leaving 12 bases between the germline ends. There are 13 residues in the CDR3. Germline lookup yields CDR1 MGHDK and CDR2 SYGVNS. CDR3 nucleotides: TGTGCCAGCAGTAGGTCGGGGCAAAATGAGCAGTTCTTC. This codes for CASSRSGQNEQFF.

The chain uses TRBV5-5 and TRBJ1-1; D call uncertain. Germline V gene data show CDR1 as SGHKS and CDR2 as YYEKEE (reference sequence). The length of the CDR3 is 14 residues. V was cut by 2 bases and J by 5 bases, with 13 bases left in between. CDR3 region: CASSFAGIRTEAFF. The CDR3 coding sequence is TGTGCCAGCAGCTTTGCGGGGATTAGGACTGAAGCTTTCTTT.

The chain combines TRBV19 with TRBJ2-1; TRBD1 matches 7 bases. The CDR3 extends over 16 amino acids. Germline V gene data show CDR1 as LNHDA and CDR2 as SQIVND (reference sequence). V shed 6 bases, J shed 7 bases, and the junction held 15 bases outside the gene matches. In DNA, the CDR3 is TGTGCCAGTAGATCCGTCTGGGGGCAGGGGGAGAATGAGCAGTTCTTC. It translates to CASRSVWGQGENEQFF.

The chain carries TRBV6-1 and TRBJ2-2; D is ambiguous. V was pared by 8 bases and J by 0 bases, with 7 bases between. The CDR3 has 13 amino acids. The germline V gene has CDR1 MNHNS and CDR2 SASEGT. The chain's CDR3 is CASCRTNTGELFF. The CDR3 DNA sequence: TGTGCCAGCTGTCGGACGAACACCGGGGAGCTGTTTTTT.

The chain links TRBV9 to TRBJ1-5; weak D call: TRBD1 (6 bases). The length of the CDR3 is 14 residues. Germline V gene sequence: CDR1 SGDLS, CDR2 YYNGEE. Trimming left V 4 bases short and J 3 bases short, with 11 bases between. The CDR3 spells CASSTRTDNQPQHF. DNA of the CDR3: TGTGCCAGCAGCACTCGGACAGACAATCAGCCCCAGCATTTT.

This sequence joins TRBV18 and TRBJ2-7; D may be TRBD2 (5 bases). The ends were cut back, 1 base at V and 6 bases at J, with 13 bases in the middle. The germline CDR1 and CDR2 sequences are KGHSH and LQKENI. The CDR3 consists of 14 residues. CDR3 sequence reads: CASSPLSQGSEQYF. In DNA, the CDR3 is TGTGCCAGCTCACCACTTTCCCAAGGGAGCGAGCAGTACTTC. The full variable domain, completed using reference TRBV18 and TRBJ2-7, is NAGVMQNPRHLVRRRGQEARLRCSPMKGHSHVYWYRQLPEEGLKFMVYLQKENIIDESGMPKERFSAEFPKEGPSILRIQQVVRGDSAAYFCASSPLSQGSEQYFGPGTRLTVT.

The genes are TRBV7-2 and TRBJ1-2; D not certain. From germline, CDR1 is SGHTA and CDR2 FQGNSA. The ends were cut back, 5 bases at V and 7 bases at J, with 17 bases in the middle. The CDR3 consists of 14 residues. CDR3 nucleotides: TGTGCCAGCAGCCCCAACGGGCTGATCGGTGGCTACACCTTC. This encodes CASSPNGLIGGYTF.

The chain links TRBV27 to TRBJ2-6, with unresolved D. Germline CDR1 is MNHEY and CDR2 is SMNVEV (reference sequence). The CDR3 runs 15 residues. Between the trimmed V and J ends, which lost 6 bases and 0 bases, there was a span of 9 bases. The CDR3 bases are TGTGCCAGCAGACCTCATTACTCTGGGGCCAACGTCCTGACTTTC. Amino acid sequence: CASRPHYSGANVLTF. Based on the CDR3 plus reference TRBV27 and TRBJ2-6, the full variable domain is EAQVTQNPRYLITVTGKKLTVTCSQNMNHEYMSWYRQDPGLGLRQIYYSMNVEVTDKGDVPEGYKVSRKEKRNFPLILESPSPNQTSLYFCASRPHYSGANVLTFGAGSRLTVL.